These 4 T cell receptor beta chains originate from one sample sequenced in a study of T cell repertoires in cytomegalovirus infection. TCRdb re-derived calls from the reads in MiXCR, one entry per CDR3 protein. The table includes more than 400,000 distinct CDR3 sequences, around 27% detected once. Source material: PBMCs. The receptors were sampled from a human donor in good health (CMV status not recorded). Some clones in this sample may be carry-over from other donors' samples.

The CDR3 spells CASSEGISGANVLTF. The CDR3 DNA follows: TGTGCCAGCAGTGAAGGGATCTCTGGGGCCAACGTCCTGACTTTC. This chain joins TRBV6-1 and TRBJ2-6; D not certain. The ends were cut back, 1 base at V and 0 bases at J, with 4 bases in the middle. This CDR3 region has 15 residues. Germline V gives CDR1 MNHNS, CDR2 SASEGT.

This clonotype has more than one count but fewer than ten. The rearrangement joins TRBV6-2 or TRBV6-3 to TRBJ2-5, with 8 bases lining up with TRBD2. This CDR3 contains 15 residues. V was clipped by 6 bases and J by 2 bases; unmatched bases: 8. Germline CDR1 reads MNHEY; CDR2 reads SVGEGT. CDR3 residues: CASRRTSGSQETQYF. In DNA, the CDR3 is TGTGCCAGCAGACGCACTAGCGGAAGTCAAGAGACCCAGTACTTC.

This clonotype was observed a handful of times. The chain combines TRBV30 with TRBJ2-1, with 11 nucleotides matching TRBD2. The CDR3 is 14 amino acids. Per germline, CDR1 GTSNPN and CDR2 SVGIG (reference sequence). V lost 4 bases to trimming and J lost 8 bases; unmatched junction nucleotides: 7. The CDR3 region is CAWTGLAGGDEQFF. The CDR3 DNA sequence: TGTGCCTGGACCGGACTAGCGGGTGGCGATGAGCAGTTCTTC.

This clonotype was seen at least ten times. Here the CDR3 DNA reads TGTGCCAGCAGCTTAGCCCTAGCGAGAGATACGCAGTATTTT. Its protein product is CASSLALARDTQYF. V is TRBV7-2 and J is TRBJ2-3, with D possibly matching TRBD2 (6 bases). CDR1 is SGHTA, CDR2 FQGNSA, per germline. The V end was cut by 0 bases, the J end by 5 bases, with 9 bases between. There are 14 residues in the CDR3.